The next 3 T cell receptor beta chains were all read from a single sample in a study of blood T cells in healthy people across ages. A sample-barcoded 5' primer and a J-beta primer mix were used in a second PCR of about 6 to 12 cycles. MiXCR, run by TCRdb on the 5' RACE reads, gives a single entry per CDR3 protein. Here the sample spans about 800,000 distinct CDR3 sequences, 35% to 60% being singletons. Input material: blood. The receptors come from an elderly man in good health.

This clonotype was counted at least ten times. The J gene is TRBJ2-3, the V gene TRBV7-2; no firm D call. This CDR3 is built from 12 residues. V was trimmed by 3 bases and J by 6 bases, leaving 7 bases between them. Germline loops: CDR1 SGHTA, CDR2 FQGNSA. CDR3 coding DNA: TGTGCCAGCAGCTTCATCTCGGATACGCAGTATTTT. Protein: CASSFISDTQYF.

This rearrangement joins TRBV7-8 to TRBJ2-1, with a tentative D call TRBD1 (6 bases). Germline CDR1 reads SGHVS; CDR2 reads FQNEAQ. CDR3 length: 16 residues. Trimming shortened V by 2 bases and J by 3 bases, and 14 bases separated the two germline ends. The CDR3 DNA follows: TGTGCCAGCAGCTTATATCGGACAGCCAACTACAATGAGCAGTTCTTC. It specifies CASSLYRTANYNEQFF.

The rearrangement joins TRBV20-1 to TRBJ2-3; TRBD1 or TRBD2 may be the D gene (6 bases each). The CDR3 length is 13 residues. Between the trimmed V and J ends, which lost 5 bases and 5 bases, there was a span of 14 bases. Germline assignment: CDR1 DFQATT and CDR2 SNEGSKA (reference sequence). The CDR3 nucleotides are TGCAGTGCTGAGACAGGAGGGCGAGATACGCAGTATTTT. Protein: CSAETGGRDTQYF.